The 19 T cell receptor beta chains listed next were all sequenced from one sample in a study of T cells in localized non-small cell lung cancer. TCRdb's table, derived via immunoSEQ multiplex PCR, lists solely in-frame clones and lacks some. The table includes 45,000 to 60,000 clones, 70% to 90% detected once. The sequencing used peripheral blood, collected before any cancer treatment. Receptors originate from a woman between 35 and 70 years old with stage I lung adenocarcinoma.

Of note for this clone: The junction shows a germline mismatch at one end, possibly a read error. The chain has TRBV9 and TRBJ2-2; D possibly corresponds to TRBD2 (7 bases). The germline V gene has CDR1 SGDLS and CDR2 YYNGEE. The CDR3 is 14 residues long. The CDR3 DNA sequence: TGTGCCCGCAGCGTAGGGGGGGCGATCGGGGAGCTGTTTTTT. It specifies CARSVGGAIGELFF.

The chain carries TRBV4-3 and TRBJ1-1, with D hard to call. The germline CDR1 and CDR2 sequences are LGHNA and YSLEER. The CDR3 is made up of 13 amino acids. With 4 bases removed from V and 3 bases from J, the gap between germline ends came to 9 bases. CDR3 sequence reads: CASSRIRDTEAFF. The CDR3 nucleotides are TGCGCCAGCAGCCGGATTAGAGACACTGAAGCTTTCTTT.

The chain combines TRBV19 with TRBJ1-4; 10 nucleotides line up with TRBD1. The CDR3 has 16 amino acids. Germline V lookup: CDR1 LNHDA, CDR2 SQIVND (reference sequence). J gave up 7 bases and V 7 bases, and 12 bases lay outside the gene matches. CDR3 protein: CASIGTGDYGGEKLFF. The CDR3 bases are TGTGCCAGTATCGGGACAGGGGACTACGGGGGTGAAAAACTGTTTTTT.

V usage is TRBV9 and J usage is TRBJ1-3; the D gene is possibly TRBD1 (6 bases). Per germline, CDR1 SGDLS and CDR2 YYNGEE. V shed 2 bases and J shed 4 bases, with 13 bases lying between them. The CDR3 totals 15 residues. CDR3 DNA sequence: TGTGCCAGCAGCGTTTCGGGGGCGGGCGGAAACACCATATATTTT. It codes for CASSVSGAGGNTIYF.

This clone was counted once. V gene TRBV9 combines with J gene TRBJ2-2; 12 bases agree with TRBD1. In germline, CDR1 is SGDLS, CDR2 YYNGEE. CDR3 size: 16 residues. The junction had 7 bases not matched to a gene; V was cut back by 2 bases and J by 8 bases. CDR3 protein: CASSVRGQGASGELFF. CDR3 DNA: TGTGCCAGCAGCGTCCGGGGACAGGGGGCGAGTGGGGAGCTGTTTTTT.

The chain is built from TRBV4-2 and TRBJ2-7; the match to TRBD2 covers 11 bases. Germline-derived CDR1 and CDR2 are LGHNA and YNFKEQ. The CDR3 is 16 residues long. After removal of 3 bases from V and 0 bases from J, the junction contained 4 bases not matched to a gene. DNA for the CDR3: TGTGCCAGCAGCCAGTTGACTAGCGGGGACTCCTACGAGCAGTACTTC. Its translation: CASSQLTSGDSYEQYF.

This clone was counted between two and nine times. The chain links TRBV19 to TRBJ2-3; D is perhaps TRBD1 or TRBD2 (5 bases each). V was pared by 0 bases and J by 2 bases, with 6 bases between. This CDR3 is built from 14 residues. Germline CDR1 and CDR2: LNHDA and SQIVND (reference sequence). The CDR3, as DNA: TGTGCCAGTAGTATAGAGGGGGTCACAGATACGCAGTATTTT. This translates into CASSIEGVTDTQYF.

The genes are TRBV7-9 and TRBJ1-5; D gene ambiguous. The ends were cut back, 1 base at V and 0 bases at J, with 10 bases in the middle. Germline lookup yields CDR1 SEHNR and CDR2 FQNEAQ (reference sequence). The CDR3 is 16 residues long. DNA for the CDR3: TGTGCCAGCAGCTTAGAGGGCTATGGTAGCAATCAGCCCCAGCATTTT. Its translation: CASSLEGYGSNQPQHF.

The CDR3 spells CAWEIYPGIRDGYTF. CDR3 in DNA: TGTGCCTGGGAAATCTATCCGGGTATTCGCGATGGCTACACCTTC. V is TRBV30 and J is TRBJ1-2; unclear D gene. Germline V gene data show CDR1 as GTSNPN and CDR2 as SVGIG (reference sequence). V was shortened by 5 bases and J by 6 bases, with 22 bases between the two germline ends. This CDR3 has 15 residues.

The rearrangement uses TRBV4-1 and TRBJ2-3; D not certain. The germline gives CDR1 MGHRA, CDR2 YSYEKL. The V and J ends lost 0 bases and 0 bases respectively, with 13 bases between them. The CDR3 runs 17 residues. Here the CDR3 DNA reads TGCGCCAGCAGCCAAGATGATGGGATCTCAAGCACAGATACGCAGTATTTT. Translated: CASSQDDGISSTDTQYF.

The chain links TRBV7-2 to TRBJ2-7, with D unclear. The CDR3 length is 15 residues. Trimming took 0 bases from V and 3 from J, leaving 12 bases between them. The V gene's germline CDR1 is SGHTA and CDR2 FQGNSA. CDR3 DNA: TGTGCCAGCAGCTTAGCAGGACCCGAAGGCTACGAGCAGTACTTC. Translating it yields CASSLAGPEGYEQYF.

This CDR3 is CASSYTGTGGYEQYF. In nucleotides, the CDR3 is TGTGCCAGCAGCTACACCGGGACAGGGGGCTACGAGCAGTACTTC. This chain links TRBV6-6 with TRBJ2-7, with 11 bases aligning to TRBD1. Germline lookup yields CDR1 MNHNY and CDR2 SVGAGI (reference sequence). The CDR3 is 15 amino acids. The V segment lost 6 bases and the J segment 3 bases; nucleotides outside the gene matches: 7.

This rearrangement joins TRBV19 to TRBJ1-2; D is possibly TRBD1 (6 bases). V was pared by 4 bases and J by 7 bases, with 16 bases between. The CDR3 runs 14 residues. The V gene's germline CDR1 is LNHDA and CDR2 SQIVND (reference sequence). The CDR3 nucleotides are TGTGCCAGTAGTAGAGGGGGGGCTCTTTTTGGCTACACCTTC. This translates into CASSRGGALFGYTF. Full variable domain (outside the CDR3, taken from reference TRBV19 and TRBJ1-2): DGGITQSPKYLFRKEGQNVTLSCEQNLNHDAMYWYRQDPGQGLRLIYYSQIVNDFQKGDIAEGYSVSREKKESFPLTVTSAQKNPTAFYLCASSRGGALFGYTFGSGTRLTVV.

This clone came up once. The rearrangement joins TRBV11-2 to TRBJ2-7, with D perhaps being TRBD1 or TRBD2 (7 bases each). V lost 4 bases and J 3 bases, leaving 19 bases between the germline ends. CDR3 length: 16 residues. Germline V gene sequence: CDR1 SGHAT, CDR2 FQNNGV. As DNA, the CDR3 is TGTGCCAGCAGCTGGGGGGGGACAGAGAGAGTCTACGAGCAGTACTTC. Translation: CASSWGGTERVYEQYF.

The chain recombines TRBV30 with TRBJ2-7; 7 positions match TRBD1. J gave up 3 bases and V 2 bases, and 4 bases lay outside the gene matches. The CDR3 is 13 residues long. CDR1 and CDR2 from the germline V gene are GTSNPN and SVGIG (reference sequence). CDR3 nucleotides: TGTGCCTGGAGTCGGAACAGGGGCTACGAGCAGTACTTC. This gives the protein CAWSRNRGYEQYF.

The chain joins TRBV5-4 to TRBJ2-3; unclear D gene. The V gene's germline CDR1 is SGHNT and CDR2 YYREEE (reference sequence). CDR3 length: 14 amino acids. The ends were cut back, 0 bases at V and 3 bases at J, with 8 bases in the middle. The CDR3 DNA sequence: TGTGCCAGCAGCTTGGCCCTCGTTACAGATACGCAGTATTTT. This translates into CASSLALVTDTQYF.

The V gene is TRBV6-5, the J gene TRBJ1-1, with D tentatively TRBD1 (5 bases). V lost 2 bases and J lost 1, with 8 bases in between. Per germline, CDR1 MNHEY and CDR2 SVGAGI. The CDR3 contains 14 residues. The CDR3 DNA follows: TGTGCCAGCAGTTACGGGACTAGGAACACTGAAGCTTTCTTT. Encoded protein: CASSYGTRNTEAFF.

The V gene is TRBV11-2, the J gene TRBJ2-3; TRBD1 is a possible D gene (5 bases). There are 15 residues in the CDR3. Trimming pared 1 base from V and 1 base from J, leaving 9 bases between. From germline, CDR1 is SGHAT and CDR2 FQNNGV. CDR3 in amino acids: CASSLVFRGTDTQYF. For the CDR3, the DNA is TGTGCCAGCAGCTTAGTGTTCAGGGGCACAGATACGCAGTATTTT. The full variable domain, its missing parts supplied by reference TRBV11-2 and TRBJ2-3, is EAGVAQSPRYKIIEKRQSVAFWCNPISGHATLYWYQQILGQGPKLLIQFQNNGVVDDSQLPKDRFSAERLKGVDSTLKIQPAKLEDSAVYLCASSLVFRGTDTQYFGPGTRLTVL.

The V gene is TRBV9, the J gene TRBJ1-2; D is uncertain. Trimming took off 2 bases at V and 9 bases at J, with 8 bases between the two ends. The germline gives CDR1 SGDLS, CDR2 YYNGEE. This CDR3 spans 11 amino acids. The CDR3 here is CASSVLGSYTF. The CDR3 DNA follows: TGTGCCAGCAGCGTGCTGGGAAGCTACACCTTC.